The T cell receptor (beta chain) described here comes from a study of molecular identifiers for immune sequencing clone quantification. Trimming took 1 base from V and 5 from J, leaving 9 bases between them. The CDR3 covers 14 residues. The germline V gene encodes CDR1 SGHTA and CDR2 FQGNSA. This clonotype was counted ten times or more. TCRdb reprocessed the PCR reads with MiXCR, giving one entry per CDR3 protein. The sample carries more than 250,000 distinct CDR3 sequences, about a fifth recorded once. Material for sequencing was naive CD8+ T cells from blood, with Jurkat cell RNA spiked in. Subset of the sample: FACS-sorted CD8+CD4-CCR7+CD45RA+ naive T cells. V is TRBV7-2 and J is TRBJ2-1; D unclear. This TCR derives from a human donor in good health. Some libraries in this study had Jurkat cell RNA spiked in. The CDR3 loop reads CASSLVPDDNEQFF. CDR3 coding DNA: TGTGCCAGCAGCTTAGTTCCCGACGACAATGAGCAGTTCTTC.